These 8 T cell receptor beta chains came from one sample sequenced in a study of blood T cells in healthy people across ages. Next came a second PCR, run for about 6 to 11 cycles, which used a sample-barcoded 5' primer along with a J-beta primer mix. Using its own MiXCR run on the 5' RACE reads, TCRdb lists one record per CDR3 protein. Of more than 800,000 distinct CDR3 sequences in the sample, 35% to 50% were seen once. The sequenced material came from blood. The receptors shown here come from a woman aged 60-75 years in good health.

In this sample, this clonotype turned up a few times. The gene calls are TRBV6-5 and TRBJ1-2; TRBD1 agrees at 11 bases. V shed 4 bases, J shed 1 base, and the junction held 5 bases outside the gene matches. The CDR3 totals 16 residues. CDR1 is MNHEY and CDR2 is SVGAGI in the germline V gene. The CDR3 is CASSSGGTGGNYGYTF. In DNA form, the CDR3 reads TGTGCCAGCAGTTCGGGAGGGACAGGGGGTAACTATGGCTACACCTTC.

V usage is TRBV20-1 and J usage is TRBJ2-7; D is perhaps TRBD1 (5 bases). The CDR3 runs 14 residues. Germline CDR1 reads DFQATT; CDR2 reads SNEGSKA (reference sequence). The V end was cut by 5 bases, the J end by 2 bases, with 16 bases between. The CDR3 is CSAPGRVYTYEQYF. CDR3 nucleotides: TGCAGTGCTCCAGGCAGGGTTTATACCTACGAGCAGTACTTC.

Concerning this clonotype: This clone may be a read error of a much larger clone one base away. The V call is TRBV12-3 or TRBV12-4, the J call TRBJ2-1; D possibly matches TRBD1 or TRBD2 (6 bases each). This CDR3 region has 13 residues. The ends were cut back, 5 bases at V and 15 bases at J, with 20 bases in the middle. The CDR3 spells CASSIRGGGRRFF. The CDR3 nucleotides are TGTGCCAGCAGTATAAGAGGGGGAGGTCGGCGGTTCTTC.

The chain uses TRBV27 and TRBJ2-1; 9 bases fit TRBD1. The CDR3 has 16 amino acids. V lost 5 bases, J lost 4 bases, and 9 bases stayed unmatched. CDR1 and CDR2 (germline): MNHEY, SMNVEV (reference sequence). CDR3 bases: TGTGCCAGCAGTAGGTCCGGGACAGGGCAATACAATGAGCAGTTCTTC. Translation gives CASSRSGTGQYNEQFF.

This clonotype was observed many times. The CDR3 DNA follows: TGTGCCAGCAGTTTATCAGGGGGCGGACAGCCCCAGCATTTT. It specifies CASSLSGGGQPQHF. The chain employs TRBV28 and TRBJ1-5, with TRBD1 matching over 8 bases. This CDR3 comprises 14 residues. V gave up 1 base and J gave up 7 bases; unmatched junction bases: 3. The V gene's germline CDR1 is MDHEN and CDR2 SYDVKM.

V is TRBV6-6 and J is TRBJ1-1; D is ambiguous. This CDR3 comprises 13 residues. CDR1 and CDR2 from the germline V gene are MNHNY and SVGAGI (reference sequence). V shed 8 bases and J shed 0 bases, with 10 bases lying between them. The CDR3, as DNA: TGTGCCAGCCGACGCGGGCTGAACACTGAAGCTTTCTTT. Translated, it gives CASRRGLNTEAFF.

This clonotype has a handful of counts. CDR3 DNA: TGTGCCAGCAGTCCCACAGGCGGGAGGGCCTTAAATGAGCAGTTCTTC. Encoded protein: CASSPTGGRALNEQFF. The chain links TRBV2 to TRBJ2-1; 9 nucleotides match TRBD2. The ends lost 5 bases at V and 7 bases at J; junction bases unmatched: 12. This CDR3 is built from 16 residues. Germline V gene data show CDR1 as SNHLY and CDR2 as FYNNEI. The full variable domain, its missing parts supplied by reference TRBV2 and TRBJ2-1, is EPEVTQTPSHQVTQMGQEVILRCVPISNHLYFYWYRQILGQKVEFLVSFYNNEISEKSEIFDDQFSVERPDGSNFTLKIRSTKLEDSAMYFCASSPTGGRALNEQFFGPGTRLTVL.

The chain combines TRBV27 with TRBJ2-2; D not certain. This CDR3 has 14 amino acids. With 0 bases removed from V and 7 bases from J, the gap between germline ends came to 9 bases. The germline V gene encodes CDR1 MNHEY and CDR2 SMNVEV (reference sequence). DNA for the CDR3: TGTGCCAGCAGTTTATCTCCCCAAAGCGGGGAGCTGTTTTTT. It encodes CASSLSPQSGELFF.